These 20 T cell receptor beta chains were sequenced from one sample in a study of radiotherapy plus CTLA-4 blockade in lung cancer. Assay: immunoSEQ multiplex PCR; the TCRdb copy retains only in-frame clones and omits some. The sample yields 80,000 to 100,000 clones, 60% to 75% seen once. This specimen was peripheral blood, taken from a patient treated with radiotherapy plus ipilimumab. The receptors derive from a human donor with non-small cell lung cancer who had a partial response to radiotherapy plus ipilimumab. Some clones in this sample may be carry-over from other donors' samples.

The J gene is TRBJ2-3, the V gene TRBV7-2; 10 nucleotides agree with TRBD1. From germline, CDR1 is SGHTA and CDR2 FQGNSA. The CDR3 is 16 residues long. The V and J ends lost 2 bases and 3 bases, in that order; junction bases with no gene match: 5. The DNA for the CDR3 is TGTGCCAGCAGCTTAACCGGGACAGGGGAGACAGATACGCAGTATTTT. Its protein product is CASSLTGTGETDTQYF.

The chain carries TRBV25-1 and TRBJ2-1, with TRBD1 identical over 10 bases. The germline gives CDR1 MGHDK, CDR2 SYGVNS. The V and J ends lost 4 bases and 6 bases, in that order; junction bases with no gene match: 9. The length of the CDR3 is 16 residues. CDR3 coding DNA: TGTGCCAGCAGTGCTCTATGGACAGGGGGGTCCAATGAGCAGTTCTTC. Translated, it gives CASSALWTGGSNEQFF.

The rearrangement joins TRBV10-1 to TRBJ2-5; 14 bases line up with TRBD2. The J call is in doubt because the DNA end fits TRBJ2-7 better. The CDR3 runs to 15 residues. In germline, CDR1 is WNHNN, CDR2 SYGVQD (reference sequence). CDR3 region: CASSAGLAGGYEQYF. The CDR3 coding sequence is TGCGCCAGCAGTGCAGGACTAGCGGGGGGATACGAGCAGTACTTC.

The chain has TRBV9 and TRBJ2-3; 8 bases fit TRBD2. After removal of 2 bases from V and 9 bases from J, the junction contained 17 bases not matched to a gene. The CDR3 covers 17 residues. CDR1 is SGDLS, CDR2 YYNGEE, per germline. The DNA of the CDR3 is TGTGCCAGCAGCGTCAGTGGGACGGGGGGGCCAGGTTCCACGCAGTATTTT. It specifies CASSVSGTGGPGSTQYF.

The chain combines TRBV6-5 with TRBJ2-5; the D gene is possibly TRBD1 (5 bases). V was cut by 2 bases and J by 2 bases, with 15 bases left in between. The CDR3 loop spans 16 amino acids. CDR1 is MNHEY and CDR2 is SVGAGI in the germline V gene. CDR3 DNA sequence: TGTGCCAGCAGTTACGTAGGGATTTCAGGGCAAGAGACCCAGTACTTC. It specifies CASSYVGISGQETQYF.

This clone was observed a single time. The chain has TRBV21-1 and TRBJ2-3; the table's D call TRBD2 went unverified against the DNA. TRBV21-1 is a known pseudogene. The CDR3 length is 13 residues. As DNA, the CDR3 is TGTGCCAGCATGCGGCAGAGCACAGATACGCAGTATTTT. Protein sequence: CASMRQSTDTQYF.

This chain links TRBV10-3 with TRBJ2-1, with TRBD2 matching 11 bases. The CDR3 length is 21 residues. V was pared by 0 bases and J by 0 bases, with 13 bases of the junction left unmatched. Germline loops: CDR1 ENHRY, CDR2 SYGVKD. CDR3 amino acids: CAISESIGATSGDYSYNEQFF. The CDR3 DNA follows: TGTGCCATCAGTGAGTCGATAGGGGCGACTAGCGGGGACTACTCCTACAATGAGCAGTTCTTC.

J is TRBJ2-1 and V is TRBV27, with 9 bases identical to TRBD2. Germline V gives CDR1 MNHEY, CDR2 SMNVEV (reference sequence). Trimming took 0 bases from V and 4 from J; bases not matched to a gene: 10. The CDR3 runs 18 residues. CDR3 residues: CASSLSSGSRVGYNEQFF. The CDR3 nucleotides are TGTGCCAGCAGTTTATCTAGCGGGAGTCGGGTGGGGTACAATGAGCAGTTCTTC.

The chain joins TRBV2 to TRBJ1-4; 7 nucleotides align to TRBD1. From germline, CDR1 is SNHLY and CDR2 FYNNEI. V gave up 6 bases and J gave up 3 bases; unmatched junction bases: 4. There are 14 residues in the CDR3. The CDR3 sequence is CASSATGPNEKLFF. CDR3 coding DNA: TGTGCCAGCAGCGCGACAGGGCCTAATGAAAAACTGTTTTTT.

This clone showed up just once. The rearrangement uses TRBV5-1 and TRBJ1-6; 8 bases map to TRBD1. V gave up 4 bases and J gave up 7 bases; unmatched junction bases: 7. The CDR3 consists of 15 residues. The germline V gene encodes CDR1 SGHRS and CDR2 YFSETQ. Written as DNA, the CDR3 is TGCGCCAGCAGCCCCGGACAGGGACCAAATTCACCCCTCCACTTT. This gives the protein CASSPGQGPNSPLHF.

The chain joins TRBV19 to TRBJ2-7, with 8 bases identical to TRBD1. The J segment lost 6 bases and the V segment lost 5 bases, leaving 9 bases of the junction unmatched. The germline V gene has CDR1 LNHDA and CDR2 SQIVND (reference sequence). CDR3 size: 14 residues. CDR3 region: CASSSQGVLIEQYF. CDR3 nucleotides: TGTGCCAGTAGTTCACAGGGGGTACTGATCGAGCAGTACTTC.

The chain carries TRBV7-3 and TRBJ1-1; no definite D call. Germline V CDR1 and CDR2: SGHTA, FQGTGA. Trimming cost V 4 bases and J 1 base, with 13 bases left between them. CDR3 length: 15 amino acids. CDR3 sequence: CASSSRVGPNTEAFF. The CDR3 nucleotides are TGTGCCAGCAGCTCGAGGGTTGGGCCGAACACTGAAGCTTTCTTT. The full variable domain, in which reference TRBV7-3 and TRBJ1-1 provide the parts outside the CDR3, is GAGVSQTPSNKVTEKGKYVELRCDPISGHTALYWYRQSLGQGPEFLIYFQGTGAADDSGLPNDRFFAVRPEGSVSTLKIQRTERGDSAVYLCASSSRVGPNTEAFFGQGTRLTVV.

The V call is TRBV6-5, the J call TRBJ1-1; TRBD1 matches at 7 bases. From germline, CDR1 is MNHEY and CDR2 SVGAGI. This CDR3 region has 13 residues. Trimming took 6 bases from V and 10 from J; bases not matched to a gene: 11. CDR3 loop: CASRIDRVGVAFF. DNA for the CDR3: TGTGCCAGCAGGATCGACAGGGTCGGCGTAGCTTTCTTT.

In this sample, this clone turned up a few times. The chain combines TRBV2 with TRBJ1-5; a weak D match, TRBD1 (6 bases). The V and J ends lost 3 bases and 6 bases respectively, with 18 bases between them. This CDR3 has 16 amino acids. Germline assignment: CDR1 SNHLY and CDR2 FYNNEI. This CDR3 is CASSDSRQVVSQPQHF. CDR3 DNA: TGTGCCAGCAGTGACTCGAGACAGGTCGTTAGTCAGCCCCAGCATTTT.

This clone showed up just a few times. V gene TRBV7-2 combines with J gene TRBJ1-4; D gene ambiguous. The CDR3 length is 15 residues. The V gene's germline CDR1 is SGHTA and CDR2 FQGNSA. Trimming removed 3 bases at V and 8 bases at J, with 16 bases between. The CDR3 region has the DNA TGTGCCAGCAGCTTGAATGTAGCTGTCCAGGAAAAACTGTTTTTT. Translation: CASSLNVAVQEKLFF.

This clone was counted a few times. V is TRBV6-4 and J is TRBJ1-4, with D possibly TRBD1 on 6 matching bases. The CDR3 runs 15 residues. V was cut by 6 bases and J by 5 bases, with 16 bases left in between. In germline, CDR1 is MRHNA, CDR2 SNTAGT. CDR3 sequence: CASRPTPRGNEKLFF. CDR3 coding DNA: TGTGCCAGCAGGCCGACCCCCAGGGGAAATGAAAAACTGTTTTTT.

There are a few counts of this clone. The chain combines TRBV6-6 with TRBJ1-2; D perhaps matches TRBD1 (5 bases). Germline-derived CDR1 and CDR2 are MNHNY and SVGAGI (reference sequence). This CDR3 region has 15 residues. The ends were cut back, 6 bases at V and 0 bases at J, with 14 bases in the middle. CDR3: CASSRGQGPNYGYTF. CDR3 DNA sequence: TGTGCCAGCAGCCGTGGACAAGGCCCTAACTATGGCTACACCTTC.

The V call is TRBV6-6, the J call TRBJ1-6; unclear D gene. The CDR3 has 12 amino acids. Trimming took 6 bases from V and 10 from J, leaving 10 bases between them. Germline V gene sequence: CDR1 MNHNY, CDR2 SVGAGI (reference sequence). This CDR3 is CASRLQGSPLHF. The CDR3 coding sequence is TGTGCCAGCAGACTACAAGGATCACCCCTCCACTTT.

V is TRBV7-2 and J is TRBJ2-7; 7 bases map to TRBD1. Germline-derived CDR1 and CDR2 are SGHTA and FQGNSA. Losses at the gene ends were 5 bases for V and 3 bases for J; bases not matched to a gene: 7. This CDR3 has 14 residues. The CDR3 here is CASSPNRGGYEQYF. The CDR3 DNA is TGTGCCAGCAGCCCAAACAGGGGCGGCTACGAGCAGTACTTC.

V and J are TRBV30 and TRBJ2-2; no firm D call. Deletions cut 2 bases from V and 7 bases from J, with 5 bases between. Per the germline V gene, CDR1 is GTSNPN and CDR2 is SVGIG (reference sequence). The CDR3 consists of 11 residues. The CDR3 sequence is CAWSTGGELFF. CDR3 coding DNA: TGTGCCTGGAGTACGGGCGGGGAGCTGTTTTTT.